The source of this T cell receptor beta chain is a study of T cells after yellow fever vaccination. TCRdb itself ran the 5' RACE reads through MiXCR, one entry per CDR3 protein. Among 120,000 or so distinct CDR3 sequences listed, roughly 15% were seen once. Germline CDR1 is SQVTM and CDR2 is ANQGSEA. The germline V and J ends were trimmed by 7 bases and 2 bases, with 12 bases remaining between them. The CDR3 totals 13 residues. Study results and limitations: At approximately 96% for CD4 and approximately 89% for CD8, most primary-vaccination clones showed up again after the booster.

Comments on this clonotype: Its antigen is unknown.

The clonotype originates from a man aged 18 to 30 who received the YFV17D yellow fever vaccine. The sample was CD8+ T cells sorted from PBMCs, taken 5 days after the yellow fever booster vaccination. This chain joins TRBV29-1 and TRBJ2-1; weak D call: TRBD1 (6 bases). The CDR3 region has the DNA TGCAGCGGGACAGAGGAAACCTACAATGAGCAGTTCTTC. Residues: CSGTEETYNEQFF.